This is a list of T cell receptor beta chains from one sample in a study of T cell repertoires in cytomegalovirus infection. TCRdb analysed the reads with MiXCR anew, one entry per CDR3 protein. The table lists 400,000 to 600,000 distinct CDR3 sequences, about 42% of them singletons. No antigen has been assigned to these receptors. Sample: cultured PBMCs, taken from culture after CMV antigen stimulation. The origin of the receptors is a human donor in good health (CMV status not recorded). Some clones in this sample may be carry-over from other donors' samples. The CDR3 runs from the conserved cysteine through the conserved F or W.

V gene	J gene	CDR3 protein
TRBV7-9	TRBJ2-7	CASSKWTSFTYEQYF
TRBV24-1	TRBJ2-1	CATSLGRDYNEQFF
TRBV7-2	TRBJ2-3	CASSFLTPLAADTQYF
TRBV10-3	TRBJ2-5	CAISERISSQETQYF
TRBV7-6	TRBJ1-4	CASSAGQGRNAFF
TRBV27	TRBJ2-3	CASSLRPHRNTDTQYF
TRBV7-2	TRBJ2-1	CASSHSSPGQGYNEQFF
TRBV7-2	TRBJ2-3	CASFRGGAADTQYF
TRBV5-6	TRBJ1-4	CASSSRRTGIGEKLFF
TRBV20-1	TRBJ2-5	CSANHQETQYF
TRBV7-2	TRBJ2-7	CASTLRGVDEQYF
TRBV20-1	TRBJ2-7	CSARGPGHTTYEQYF
TRBV7-2	TRBJ2-7	CASSLTPGLAGDPYEQYF
TRBV2	TRBJ2-2	CASSLAAGELFF
TRBV20-1	TRBJ2-3	CSASYRDSTYDTQYF
TRBV6-6	TRBJ2-7	CASSKSGGLTYEQYF
TRBV12-3/TRBV12-4	TRBJ1-6	CASSFQGNNSPLHF
TRBV15	TRBJ2-6	CATSRDLRSSGANVLTF
TRBV7-6	TRBJ2-4	CASSLTGGAKNIQYF
TRBV5-1	TRBJ1-1	CASSDPQGAGAEAFF
TRBV27	TRBJ1-4	CASSLMGPGEKLFF
TRBV11-1	TRBJ2-7	CASSSHLHASYEQYF
TRBV12-3/TRBV12-4	TRBJ2-1	CASRGWQSEQFF
TRBV12-3/TRBV12-4	TRBJ2-7	CASRLTSGDSYEQYF
TRBV19	TRBJ2-4	CASSPWTERAKNIQYF
TRBV7-8	TRBJ1-1	CASSLDISEAFF
TRBV7-6	TRBJ2-1	CASSSGRAVSYNEQFF
TRBV2	TRBJ2-2	CASSAREGDTGELFF
TRBV28	TRBJ1-2	CASSPQNYGYTF
TRBV7-2	TRBJ2-1	CASSLVRGPLVEQFF
TRBV15	TRBJ2-2	CATSRDEGPQEWLFF
TRBV7-4	TRBJ1-1	CASTSEGYTEAFF
TRBV27	TRBJ2-1	CASSTYRLAGIRQFF
TRBV11-3	TRBJ2-1	CASRGEGNEQFF
TRBV7-7	TRBJ2-5	CASSLSGFETQYF
TRBV7-8	TRBJ1-1	CASSPKRDRPNIGAFF
TRBV5-5	TRBJ1-3	CASSSSQGRLTGNTIYF